The 4 T cell receptor beta chains reported below all come from one sample, sequenced in a study of T cell responses to AZD1222 COVID-19 vaccine. The protocol was immunoSEQ multiplex PCR, while the TCRdb copy is restricted to in-frame clones and leaves out a portion. The table records more than 110,000 clones, around 90% of them present only once. The sequencing here drew on peripheral blood, taken on day 0 of AZD1222 vaccination. These receptors originate from an adult in good health.

The gene calls are TRBV5-1 and TRBJ2-1; the match to TRBD2 covers 10 bases. The CDR3 is 16 amino acids. Per the germline V gene, CDR1 is SGHRS and CDR2 is YFSETQ. Germline trimming cut 0 bases from V and 10 bases from J; bases unmatched to any gene: 10. The CDR3 DNA reads as TGCGCCAGCAGCTTGGCCGGAGCGGGAGGGCCCCGGGAGCAGTTCTTC. Encoded protein: CASSLAGAGGPREQFF. Complete variable domain (other parts from reference TRBV5-1 and TRBJ2-1): KAGVTQTPRYLIKTRGQQVTLSCSPISGHRSVSWYQQTPGQGLQFLFEYFSETQRNKGNFPGRFSGRQFSNSRSEMNVSTLELGDSALYLCASSLAGAGGPREQFFGPGTRLTVL.

A single count supports this clone. The chain employs TRBV5-1 and TRBJ2-1; 7 bases align to TRBD1. There are 15 residues in the CDR3. The trim removed 4 bases at V and 6 bases at J, leaving 10 bases unmatched. CDR1 and CDR2 from the germline V gene are SGHRS and YFSETQ. In DNA, the CDR3 is TGCGCCAGCAGCCCGGGACAGCGTATTACCAATGAGCAGTTCTTC. It codes for CASSPGQRITNEQFF.

This clone came up a few times. CDR3 nucleotide sequence: TGTGCCAGCACCAAAAATAGCAATCAGCCCCAGCATTTT. It encodes CASTKNSNQPQHF. The chain combines TRBV6-5 with TRBJ1-5, with no clear D. Germline lookup yields CDR1 MNHEY and CDR2 SVGAGI. Between the trimmed V and J ends, which lost 7 bases and 0 bases, there was a span of 7 bases. This CDR3 is built from 13 residues.

This rearrangement joins TRBV9 to TRBJ2-3; D may be TRBD2 (7 bases). The CDR3 length is 16 residues. Trimming shortened V by 3 bases and J by 0 bases, and 14 bases separated the two germline ends. Germline CDR1 is SGDLS and CDR2 is YYNGEE. The CDR3 loop reads CASSAPAGASTDTQYF. In DNA form, the CDR3 reads TGTGCCAGCAGCGCTCCTGCGGGGGCTAGCACAGATACGCAGTATTTT.